A single sample gave rise to the 32 T cell receptor beta chains below, sequenced in a study of blood T cell repertoires in COVID-19. The assay was immunoSEQ multiplex PCR, and TCRdb's table has in-frame clones only and misses some. This table has under 300,000 clones, roughly 85% appearing once. What was sequenced was PBMCs or T cells enriched from blood (not recorded which). These receptors all stem from a woman in her forties or fifties who had recovered from COVID-19.

This chain uses TRBV4-1 with TRBJ1-2; unclear D gene. CDR1 and CDR2 from the germline V gene are MGHRA and YSYEKL. The CDR3 runs 15 residues. Trimming cost V 0 bases and J 5 bases, with 13 bases left between them. CDR3: CASSQDRRVVYGYTF. DNA for the CDR3: TGCGCCAGCAGCCAAGATCGTCGGGTTGTTTATGGCTACACCTTC.

The chain employs TRBV28 and TRBJ1-6; TRBD1 might be the D (6 bases). Germline CDR1 and CDR2: MDHEN and SYDVKM. This CDR3 has 15 residues. V was clipped by 3 bases and J by 6 bases, with 12 bases between them. The CDR3 nucleotides are TGTGCCAGCAGTTTTTTGGGGGCGGGTAATTCACCCCTCCACTTT. Translation: CASSFLGAGNSPLHF.

In this sample, this clone turned up once. The chain joins TRBV3-1 (or the pseudogene TRBV3-2) to TRBJ2-7, with 12 nucleotides matching TRBD2. V dropped 2 bases and J dropped 3; count of bases not matched to a gene: 2. CDR3 length: 15 residues. The germline gives CDR1 LGHDT, CDR2 YNNKEL (reference sequence). In nucleotides, the CDR3 is TGTGCCAGCAGCCAAAAACTAGCGGGAGGCTACGAGCAGTACTTC. Residues: CASSQKLAGGYEQYF.

The CDR3 region is CASSSQNQGKNTEAFF. CDR3 DNA: TGTGCCAGCAGTTCCCAGAACCAGGGCAAGAACACTGAAGCTTTCTTT. The chain carries TRBV6-5 and TRBJ1-1; a possible D gene is TRBD1 (5 bases). The CDR3 is 16 amino acids. Trimming removed 4 bases from V and 1 base from J, with 16 bases in between. CDR1 is MNHEY and CDR2 is SVGAGI in the germline V gene.

V and J are TRBV19 and TRBJ1-4; TRBD1 matches 9 bases. Trimming took 5 bases from V and 3 from J; bases not matched to a gene: 7. Germline lookup yields CDR1 LNHDA and CDR2 SQIVND (reference sequence). The CDR3 contains 16 residues. The CDR3 here is CASSLDRGSPNEKLFF. CDR3 bases: TGTGCCAGTAGTCTTGACAGGGGGTCGCCTAATGAAAAACTGTTTTTT.

This clone was observed a handful of times. CDR3: CASSPWTGYEQYF. The CDR3 nucleotides read TGTGCCAGCAGCCCCTGGACAGGATACGAGCAGTACTTC. The rearrangement links TRBV9 to TRBJ2-7; 7 bases line up with TRBD1. CDR3 size: 13 residues. The germline V gene encodes CDR1 SGDLS and CDR2 YYNGEE. With 4 bases clipped from V and 4 bases from J, the junction kept 5 bases outside the gene matches. The full variable domain, with the rest looked up from reference TRBV9 and TRBJ2-7, is DSGVTQTPKHLITATGQRVTLRCSPRSGDLSVYWYQQSLDQGLQFLIQYYNGEERAKGNILERFSAQQFPDLHSELNLSSLELGDSALYFCASSPWTGYEQYFGPGTRLTVT.

This chain connects TRBV7-9 to TRBJ2-7, with D possibly TRBD2 on 5 matching bases. CDR1 and CDR2 (germline): SEHNR, FQNEAQ (reference sequence). The CDR3 loop spans 17 amino acids. V dropped 1 base and J dropped 3 bases, with 19 bases sitting between them. CDR3 amino acids: CASSLGHAGRVDYEQYF. The DNA of the CDR3 is TGTGCCAGCAGCTTAGGGCATGCGGGTCGGGTCGACTACGAGCAGTACTTC.

This chain connects TRBV19 to TRBJ2-3, with TRBD2 matching over 7 bases. Trimming at V came to 5 bases and at J to 3 bases, leaving 11 bases not matched to a gene. The CDR3 is made up of 16 amino acids. Germline values: CDR1 LNHDA, CDR2 SQIVND (reference sequence). This CDR3 is CASSPREHRRTDTQYF. In DNA form, the CDR3 reads TGTGCCAGTAGTCCGCGGGAGCACCGCCGGACAGATACGCAGTATTTT.

The CDR3 nucleotides read TGTGCCAGCAGGCGGGGTCCAAATTCACCCCTCCACTTT. Residues: CASRRGPNSPLHF. The rearrangement links TRBV9 to TRBJ1-6; D not certain. The length of the CDR3 is 13 residues. V lost 5 bases and J 7 bases, leaving 10 bases between the germline ends. Germline V gene lookup returns CDR1 SGDLS and CDR2 YYNGEE.

This clone occurred once. The chain combines TRBV18 with TRBJ2-1, with D maybe TRBD1 (5 bases). The ends were cut back, 5 bases at V and 10 bases at J, with 15 bases in the middle. Germline values: CDR1 KGHSH, CDR2 LQKENI. The CDR3 runs 13 residues. The CDR3 reads CASSVPGLWEQFF. Here the CDR3 DNA reads TGTGCCAGCTCAGTTCCAGGGCTTTGGGAGCAGTTCTTC.

V is TRBV7-9 and J is TRBJ1-3; possibly TRBD1 for D (6 bases). V shed 8 bases and J shed 4 bases, with 15 bases lying between them. From germline, CDR1 is SEHNR and CDR2 FQNEAQ (reference sequence). CDR3 length: 14 residues. CDR3 sequence: CASGDWTAGNTIYF. CDR3 sequence (DNA): TGTGCCAGCGGGGATTGGACAGCCGGAAACACCATATATTTT.

The V call is TRBV27, the J call TRBJ2-7; 10 bases line up with TRBD1. There are 15 residues in the CDR3. Germline V CDR1 and CDR2: MNHEY, SMNVEV (reference sequence). V was pared by 5 bases and J by 4 bases, with 8 bases of the junction left unmatched. The CDR3 reads CASSLSRQGAYEQYF. CDR3 nucleotide sequence: TGTGCCAGCAGTCTCTCAAGACAGGGGGCATACGAGCAGTACTTC.

The chain recombines TRBV5-5 with TRBJ1-2, with 9 bases matching TRBD1. Germline V CDR1 and CDR2: SGHKS, YYEKEE (reference sequence). V shed 3 bases and J 2 bases; nucleotides not matched to a gene: 11. This CDR3 has 17 amino acids. The DNA of the CDR3 is TGTGCCAGCAGCTGGATAGGACAGGGGAGATCCAACTATGGCTACACCTTC. It is translated as CASSWIGQGRSNYGYTF.

The CDR3 here is CASSQSTGNTGELFF. The CDR3 region has the DNA TGTGCCAGCTCGCAGAGCACGGGGAACACCGGGGAGCTGTTTTTT. The chain uses TRBV9 and TRBJ2-2; D remains unclear. Germline loops: CDR1 SGDLS, CDR2 YYNGEE. The V end lost 7 bases, the J end lost 1 base, and 14 bases lay between the germline ends. The CDR3 loop spans 15 amino acids.

This chain joins TRBV29-1 and TRBJ2-5, with unresolved D. This CDR3 is 12 amino acids long. The V gene lost 2 bases and the J gene lost 4 bases, with 8 bases spanning the gap. Germline CDR1 reads SQVTM; CDR2 reads ANQGSEA. The CDR3 sequence: CSVERYRETQYF. The CDR3 coding sequence is TGCAGCGTTGAACGTTATCGAGAGACCCAGTACTTC. Full variable domain (remainder filled in from reference TRBV29-1 and TRBJ2-5): SAVISQKPSRDICQRGTSLTIQCQVDSQVTMMFWYRQQPGQSLTLIATANQGSEATYESGFVIDKFPISRPNLTFSTLTVSNMSPEDSSIYLCSVERYRETQYFGPGTRLLVL.

The rearrangement joins TRBV5-1 to TRBJ1-3; D call uncertain. Deletions cut 4 bases from V and 0 bases from J, with 8 bases between. Germline values: CDR1 SGHRS, CDR2 YFSETQ. The CDR3 has 14 amino acids. The DNA of the CDR3 is TGCGCCAGCAGCCAAGACAACTCTGGAAACACCATATATTTT. Protein: CASSQDNSGNTIYF. Based on the CDR3 plus reference TRBV5-1 and TRBJ1-3, the full variable domain is KAGVTQTPRYLIKTRGQQVTLSCSPISGHRSVSWYQQTPGQGLQFLFEYFSETQRNKGNFPGRFSGRQFSNSRSEMNVSTLELGDSALYLCASSQDNSGNTIYFGEGSWLTVV.

This rearrangement joins TRBV4-1 to TRBJ1-5; tentative D call: TRBD1 (5 bases). Germline values: CDR1 MGHRA, CDR2 YSYEKL. V shed 5 bases and J shed 7 bases, with 15 bases lying between them. The CDR3 contains 14 residues. The CDR3 DNA reads as TGCGCCAGCAGCGTCTTCCAGGGTGCGCAGCCCCAGCATTTT. The encoded protein is CASSVFQGAQPQHF.

The chain couples TRBV14 to TRBJ1-2; TRBD1 might be the D (6 bases). This CDR3 has 16 residues. Per the germline V gene, CDR1 is SGHDN and CDR2 is FVKESK. Trimming shortened V by 3 bases and J by 1 base, and 15 bases separated the two germline ends. In DNA form, the CDR3 reads TGTGCCAGCAGCCAGCTTGGTACAGGGTATAACTATGGCTACACCTTC. Its translation: CASSQLGTGYNYGYTF.

The rearrangement links TRBV20-1 to TRBJ2-5, with D perhaps matching TRBD2 (6 bases). The CDR3 is made up of 14 amino acids. Per germline, CDR1 DFQATT and CDR2 SNEGSKA (reference sequence). With 3 bases removed from V and 3 bases from J, the gap between germline ends came to 14 bases. This chain's CDR3 is CSASTWRGEETQYF. The CDR3 bases are TGCAGTGCTAGTACATGGCGGGGCGAAGAGACCCAGTACTTC.

The chain recombines TRBV5-1 with TRBJ1-6, with D tentatively TRBD1 (6 bases). CDR3 length: 14 residues. Germline V CDR1 and CDR2: SGHRS, YFSETQ. The V and J ends lost 0 bases and 10 bases respectively, with 11 bases between them. CDR3 sequence (DNA): TGCGCCAGCAGCTTGGACAGGGTTGGGTCACCCCTCCACTTT. Translated, it gives CASSLDRVGSPLHF.

This chain joins TRBV11-2 and TRBJ1-1; no definite D call. CDR1 and CDR2 from the germline V gene are SGHAT and FQNNGV. The V gene lost 2 bases and the J gene lost 4 bases, with 8 bases spanning the gap. The CDR3 is 13 residues long. CDR3 amino acids: CASSLYQATEAFF. Written as DNA, the CDR3 is TGTGCCAGCAGCTTATACCAGGCCACTGAAGCTTTCTTT.

This chain links TRBV19 with TRBJ1-5; 7 bases line up with TRBD1. The V gene end was trimmed by 3 bases and the J gene end by 5 bases; junction bases not matched to a gene: 4. The CDR3 is made up of 14 amino acids. Per the germline V gene, CDR1 is LNHDA and CDR2 is SQIVND (reference sequence). The CDR3 DNA is TGTGCCAGTAGTATTGGCAGGGGGGATCAGCCCCAGCATTTT. Protein: CASSIGRGDQPQHF.

J is TRBJ2-4 and V is TRBV3-1 (or the pseudogene TRBV3-2); possible D gene TRBD1, 5 bases. Trimming left V 2 bases short and J 0 bases short, with 14 bases between. Germline assignment: CDR1 LGHDT and CDR2 YNNKEL (reference sequence). There are 17 residues in the CDR3. In DNA, the CDR3 is TGTGCCAGCAGCCAATACCTTGGGGCGCTAGCCAAAAACATTCAGTACTTC. It specifies CASSQYLGALAKNIQYF.

This clone was detected only a few times. The chain couples TRBV7-2 to TRBJ1-6, with TRBD1 matching over 7 bases. CDR1 and CDR2 (germline): SGHTA, FQGNSA. The CDR3 totals 15 residues. Trimming cost V 5 bases and J 10 bases; bases outside gene matches: 11. The CDR3 region is CASSPDGTARSPLHF. DNA for the CDR3: TGTGCCAGCAGCCCAGACGGGACAGCGAGATCACCCCTCCACTTT.

This clone was counted only a few times. The sample carries other DNA sequences with the same CDR3. J is TRBJ1-6 and V is TRBV6-5; D unclear. The CDR3 is 13 amino acids. V lost 2 bases to trimming and J lost 10 bases, with 9 bases between them. Germline V lookup: CDR1 MNHEY, CDR2 SVGAGI. CDR3 protein: CASSYGGRSPLHF. The CDR3 DNA follows: TGTGCCAGCAGTTACGGTGGCAGATCACCCCTCCACTTT.

The rearrangement links TRBV28 to TRBJ2-7; no firm D call. The CDR3 runs to 14 residues. In germline, CDR1 is MDHEN, CDR2 SYDVKM. V gave up 6 bases and J gave up 2 bases, with 14 bases separating them. The CDR3 region is CASSPNFSTYEQYF. The CDR3 nucleotides are TGTGCCAGCAGCCCTAATTTTAGCACCTACGAGCAGTACTTC.

This clone was seen a few times. The chain joins TRBV2 to TRBJ2-7, with a weak D call TRBD1 (6 bases). Germline V gene lookup returns CDR1 SNHLY and CDR2 FYNNEI. The CDR3 spans 12 residues. V gave up 9 bases and J gave up 6 bases, with 15 bases separating them. The CDR3 nucleotides read TGTGCCAGAAGGGGACAAGGTGCCGAGCAGTACTTC. Protein sequence: CARRGQGAEQYF.

This sequence joins TRBV19 and TRBJ1-5; D may be TRBD1 (6 bases). V lost 5 bases to trimming and J lost 3 bases, with 17 bases between them. The germline gives CDR1 LNHDA, CDR2 SQIVND (reference sequence). The CDR3 consists of 16 residues. The CDR3 spells CASSWASQGYNQPQHF. CDR3 nucleotides: TGTGCCAGTAGTTGGGCCTCCCAGGGGTACAATCAGCCCCAGCATTTT.

The chain carries TRBV5-1 and TRBJ1-2; perhaps TRBD1 as D (5 bases). This CDR3 has 15 amino acids. V dropped 3 bases and J dropped 4 bases, with 16 bases sitting between them. CDR1 is SGHRS and CDR2 is YFSETQ in the germline V gene. CDR3 loop: CASSSTGTTVYGYTF. For the CDR3, the DNA is TGCGCCAGCAGCTCTACCGGGACTACCGTCTATGGCTACACCTTC.

The chain combines TRBV29-1 with TRBJ1-2; 8 nucleotides agree with TRBD1. V gave up 3 bases and J gave up 7 bases; unmatched junction bases: 7. CDR3 size: 13 residues. Germline lookup yields CDR1 SQVTM and CDR2 ANQGSEA. The CDR3 reads CSVEGQDVGGYTF. As DNA, the CDR3 is TGCAGCGTTGAGGGACAGGATGTCGGTGGCTACACCTTC.

This clone was picked up a small number of times. The V call is TRBV6-2 or TRBV6-3, the J call TRBJ2-1, with no clear D. Germline lookup yields CDR1 MNHEY and CDR2 SVGEGT. Deletions cut 1 base from V and 0 bases from J, with 7 bases between. This CDR3 spans 15 amino acids. CDR3 amino acids: CASSYCPSSYNEQFF. The CDR3 nucleotides read TGTGCCAGCAGTTACTGCCCGAGCTCCTACAATGAGCAGTTCTTC.

Concerning this clone: The same CDR3 arises from other DNA sequences in this sample as well. The CDR3 is CASSLQNTEAFF. The CDR3 DNA sequence: TGCGCCAGCAGTTTACAGAACACTGAAGCTTTCTTT. The V and J genes are TRBV5-1 and TRBJ1-1, with D hard to call. CDR3 length: 12 residues. Germline V lookup: CDR1 SGHRS, CDR2 YFSETQ. V lost 5 bases and J 1 base, leaving 6 bases between the germline ends.